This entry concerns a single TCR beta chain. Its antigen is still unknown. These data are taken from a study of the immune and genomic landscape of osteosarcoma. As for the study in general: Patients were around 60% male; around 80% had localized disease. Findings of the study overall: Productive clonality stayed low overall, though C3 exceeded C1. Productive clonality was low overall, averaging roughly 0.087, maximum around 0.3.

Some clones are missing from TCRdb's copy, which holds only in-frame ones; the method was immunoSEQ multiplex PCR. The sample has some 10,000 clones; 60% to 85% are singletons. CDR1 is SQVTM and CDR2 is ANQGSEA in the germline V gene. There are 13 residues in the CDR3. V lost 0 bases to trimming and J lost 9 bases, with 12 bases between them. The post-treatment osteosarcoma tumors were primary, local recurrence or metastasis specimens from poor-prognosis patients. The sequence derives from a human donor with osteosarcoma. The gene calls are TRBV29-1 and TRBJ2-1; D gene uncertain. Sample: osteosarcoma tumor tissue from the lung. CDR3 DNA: TGCAGCGTTGAAGATCATCCCGGGTCTGAGCAGTTCTTC. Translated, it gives CSVEDHPGSEQFF.